This TCR beta chain was recorded in a study of T cell responses to AZD1222 COVID-19 vaccine. This clone has a single count. Its antigen is as yet unknown. The germline V gene has CDR1 LNHDA and CDR2 SQIVND (reference sequence). With 6 bases removed from V and 0 bases from J, the gap between germline ends came to 4 bases. The CDR3 is 12 amino acids. Assay used: immunoSEQ multiplex PCR; TCRdb lists only in-frame clones, some missing. Here the sample spans under 70,000 clones, 79% being singletons. Findings and caveats of the study: Females outnumbered males among donors, who were mostly white British; clonal diversity was possibly underestimated. Among vaccine-associated CD4 TCRs, coverage spanned spike, with dominance at 160-218 and 743-854. Targeting of unmutated variant regions was reportedly seen in nearly half of spike-specific TCRs.

This TCR came from an adult in good health. The sample in question was peripheral blood, obtained on day 0 of MenACWY control vaccination. V gene TRBV19 combines with J gene TRBJ2-3; D ambiguous. Here the CDR3 reads CASRTSTDTQYF. The CDR3 bases are TGTGCCAGTAGAACTAGCACAGATACGCAGTATTTT.